This record looks at one T cell receptor (beta chain) sequence and its context. This entry belongs to a study of blood T cell repertoires in COVID-19. Sequencing was performed with immunoSEQ multiplex PCR; in TCRdb, only in-frame clones are kept and a portion is missing. The sample lists about 59,000 clones; over 75% were seen once. The CDR3 is 18 residues long. Trimming removed 3 bases from V and 1 base from J; junction bases left unmatched: 11. Germline V gene lookup returns CDR1 LNHDA and CDR2 SQIVND (reference sequence). The genes are TRBV19 and TRBJ2-1; 8 nucleotides line up with TRBD2. Sequenced input: peripheral blood. The clonotype originates from a man between 60 and 70 years old with COVID-19, enrolled during active disease. Here the CDR3 reads CASSISSLSGSSYNEQFF. CDR3 coding DNA: TGTGCCAGTAGTATTAGCTCGCTGAGCGGGAGTTCCTACAATGAGCAGTTCTTC.